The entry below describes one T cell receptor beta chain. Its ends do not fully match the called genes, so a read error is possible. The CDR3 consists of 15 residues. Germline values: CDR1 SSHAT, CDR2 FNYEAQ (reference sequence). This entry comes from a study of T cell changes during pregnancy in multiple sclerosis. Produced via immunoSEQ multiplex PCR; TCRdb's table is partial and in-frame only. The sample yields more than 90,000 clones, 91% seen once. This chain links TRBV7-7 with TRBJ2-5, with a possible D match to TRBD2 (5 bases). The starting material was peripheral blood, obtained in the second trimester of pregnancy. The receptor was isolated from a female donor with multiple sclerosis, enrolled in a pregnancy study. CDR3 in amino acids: CASSLTLLDSETQYF. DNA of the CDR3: TGTGCTAGCAGCTTAACCCTACTAGATTCGGAGACCCAGTACTTC.